One sample yielded the 24 T cell receptor beta chains listed below, sequenced in a study of Tregs in tolerant kidney transplant recipients. Assay used: immunoSEQ multiplex PCR; TCRdb lists only in-frame clones, some missing. The data show under 4,000 clones, around 85% seen once. Sequencing was performed on Tregs from blood, taken before the transplant. Every receptor here comes from a human donor who received a combined kidney and bone marrow transplant.

The chain couples TRBV11-2 to TRBJ2-7; TRBD2 agrees at 7 bases. This CDR3 is built from 15 residues. Trimming at V came to 3 bases and at J to 0 bases, leaving 5 bases not matched to a gene. Germline V lookup: CDR1 SGHAT, CDR2 FQNNGV. CDR3 in amino acids: CASSFLAGASYEQYF. In nucleotides, the CDR3 is TGTGCCAGCAGCTTTCTTGCGGGAGCCTCCTACGAGCAGTACTTC.

The chain links TRBV6-1 to TRBJ2-7; weak D call: TRBD1 (6 bases). The CDR3 runs to 14 residues. V lost 6 bases to trimming and J lost 6 bases, with 18 bases between them. Germline lookup yields CDR1 MNHNS and CDR2 SASEGT. CDR3 bases: TGTGCCAGCAGGACAAGGGGGTGGCAGGGCGAGCAGTACTTC. The encoded protein is CASRTRGWQGEQYF.

This clone was found once. V gene TRBV19 combines with J gene TRBJ2-5; 8 nucleotides align to TRBD1. The length of the CDR3 is 13 residues. CDR1 and CDR2 from the germline V gene are LNHDA and SQIVND (reference sequence). J lost 6 bases, V lost 7 bases, and 7 bases had no gene match. The CDR3 sequence is CASKDRVEQTQYF. The CDR3, as DNA: TGTGCCAGTAAGGACAGGGTGGAACAGACCCAGTACTTC.

V usage is TRBV11-2 and J usage is TRBJ2-5, with TRBD1 as a possible D gene (5 bases). The CDR3 runs 15 residues. V lost 6 bases to trimming and J lost 3 bases, with 17 bases between them. Per germline, CDR1 SGHAT and CDR2 FQNNGV. CDR3 amino acids: CASSQGLKSKETQYF. The CDR3 bases are TGTGCCAGCAGTCAGGGTTTGAAGAGCAAAGAGACCCAGTACTTC.

The rearrangement uses TRBV4-1 and TRBJ2-5; 10 bases are a match to TRBD2. CDR1 and CDR2 from the germline V gene are MGHRA and YSYEKL. The CDR3 is 18 amino acids. V lost 7 bases to trimming and J lost 0 bases; unmatched junction nucleotides: 14. The CDR3 region has the DNA TGCGCCAGCACATTAGCGGGGGGCCCCGCTCTCTACCAAGAGACCCAGTACTTC. It translates to CASTLAGGPALYQETQYF.

The chain recombines TRBV5-1 with TRBJ2-3, with 10 bases aligning to TRBD1. This CDR3 is 16 amino acids long. Germline assignment: CDR1 SGHRS and CDR2 YFSETQ. V lost 0 bases to trimming and J lost 3 bases; unmatched junction nucleotides: 4. The CDR3 spells CASSLGVGQGTDTQYF. CDR3 DNA sequence: TGCGCCAGCAGCTTGGGTGTGGGACAGGGGACAGATACGCAGTATTTT. Based on the CDR3 plus reference TRBV5-1 and TRBJ2-3, the full variable domain is KAGVTQTPRYLIKTRGQQVTLSCSPISGHRSVSWYQQTPGQGLQFLFEYFSETQRNKGNFPGRFSGRQFSNSRSEMNVSTLELGDSALYLCASSLGVGQGTDTQYFGPGTRLTVL.

In this sample, this clone turned up a few times. This chain connects TRBV19 to TRBJ2-7, with D possibly being TRBD2 (5 bases). The CDR3 runs 14 residues. Germline CDR1 is LNHDA and CDR2 is SQIVND (reference sequence). The V and J ends lost 4 bases and 3 bases respectively, with 13 bases between them. The CDR3 sequence: CASSTGGHLYEQYF. CDR3 DNA sequence: TGTGCCAGTAGTACCGGCGGGCATCTCTACGAGCAGTACTTC.

This chain joins TRBV7-9 and TRBJ2-3; D is perhaps TRBD2 (6 bases). The V gene lost 1 base and the J gene lost 6 bases, with 11 bases spanning the gap. Looked up from germline, CDR1 is SEHNR and CDR2 is FQNEAQ (reference sequence). The CDR3 sequence is 14 residues long. The CDR3 spells CASSLGGLSDTQYF. The CDR3 DNA reads as TGTGCCAGCAGCTTAGGGGGACTGTCGGATACGCAGTATTTT.

This rearrangement joins TRBV5-1 to TRBJ1-2; 9 positions agree with TRBD1. The J segment lost 4 bases and the V segment lost 3 bases, leaving 1 base of the junction unmatched. The CDR3 has 13 residues. The germline CDR1 and CDR2 sequences are SGHRS and YFSETQ. CDR3 nucleotide sequence: TGCGCCAGCAGCTCGGACAGGGGCTATGGCTACACCTTC. Protein sequence: CASSSDRGYGYTF.

This sequence joins TRBV30 and TRBJ2-7; TRBD2 matches 10 bases. The V and J ends lost 3 bases and 7 bases, in that order; junction bases with no gene match: 12. Germline V gene data show CDR1 as GTSNPN and CDR2 as SVGIG (reference sequence). The CDR3 runs to 15 residues. The CDR3 reads CAWSGAGGPRWEQYF. Here the CDR3 DNA reads TGTGCCTGGAGCGGAGCGGGAGGGCCTCGGTGGGAGCAGTACTTC. Variable domain in full (rest from reference TRBV30 and TRBJ2-7): SQTIHQWPATLVQPVGSPLSLECTVEGTSNPNLYWYRQAAGRGLQLLFYSVGIGQISSEVPQNLSASRPQDRQFILSSKKLLLSDSGFYLCAWSGAGGPRWEQYFGPGTRLTVT.

The chain has TRBV2 and TRBJ1-5; no clear D. This CDR3 is 15 amino acids long. Trimming left V 1 base short and J 3 bases short, with 10 bases between. Germline V gene sequence: CDR1 SNHLY, CDR2 FYNNEI. CDR3 protein: CASSEDGLYNQPQHF. CDR3 coding DNA: TGTGCCAGCAGTGAAGATGGGCTTTACAATCAGCCCCAGCATTTT.

V is TRBV28 and J is TRBJ1-3; no reliable D call. From germline, CDR1 is MDHEN and CDR2 SYDVKM. This CDR3 is 13 amino acids long. The V end was cut by 5 bases, the J end by 7 bases, with 12 bases between. The CDR3 DNA is TGTGCCAGCAGTGGTACACTATTTAACACCATATATTTT. Translating it yields CASSGTLFNTIYF.

The chain combines TRBV28 with TRBJ2-7, with D perhaps TRBD2 (6 bases). This CDR3 region has 15 residues. Trimming pared 6 bases from V and 3 bases from J, leaving 18 bases between. CDR1 and CDR2 (germline): MDHEN, SYDVKM. The CDR3 DNA follows: TGTGCCAGCAGCCTTTATAGCGGTAAACTCTACGAGCAGTACTTC. This codes for CASSLYSGKLYEQYF.

This sequence joins TRBV19 and TRBJ2-7, with 9 bases lining up with TRBD2. V gave up 2 bases and J gave up 0 bases; unmatched junction bases: 11. The CDR3 has 18 amino acids. Germline lookup yields CDR1 LNHDA and CDR2 SQIVND (reference sequence). As DNA, the CDR3 is TGTGCCAGTAGTATATCCTCCACGGCTAGCGGGGTCTCCTACGAGCAGTACTTC. It yields the protein CASSISSTASGVSYEQYF.

This sequence joins TRBV5-4 and TRBJ2-7; possibly TRBD1 for D (6 bases). The CDR3 is 12 residues long. V was trimmed by 4 bases and J by 3 bases, leaving 8 bases between them. Germline loops: CDR1 SGHNT, CDR2 YYREEE (reference sequence). CDR3 loop: CASSKTGYEQYF. In nucleotides, the CDR3 is TGTGCCAGCAGCAAGACAGGCTACGAGCAGTACTTC.

The CDR3, as DNA: TGTGCCAGCGTTCGGGGGGCTGGCACAGATACGCAGTATTTT. Translating it yields CASVRGAGTDTQYF. The chain joins TRBV2 to TRBJ2-3; D may be TRBD2 (7 bases). From germline, CDR1 is SNHLY and CDR2 FYNNEI. With 8 bases removed from V and 1 base from J, the gap between germline ends came to 13 bases. The CDR3 contains 14 residues.

V gene TRBV5-4 combines with J gene TRBJ1-1; no clear D. Germline V lookup: CDR1 SGHNT, CDR2 YYREEE (reference sequence). Trimming took 0 bases from V and 4 from J, leaving 7 bases between them. The CDR3 has 13 amino acids. The CDR3 here is CASSLASVTEAFF. The CDR3, as DNA: TGTGCCAGCAGCTTGGCCTCGGTCACTGAAGCTTTCTTT.

The chain carries TRBV28 and TRBJ2-5, with 10 bases aligning to TRBD2. The CDR3 totals 16 residues. Germline loops: CDR1 MDHEN, CDR2 SYDVKM. J lost 4 bases, V lost 3 bases, and 8 bases had no gene match. Here the CDR3 reads CASSLLLAGRPETQYF. The CDR3 DNA reads TGTGCCAGCAGTTTGTTACTAGCGGGAAGACCAGAGACCCAGTACTTC.

V is TRBV27 and J is TRBJ2-3, with TRBD1 identical over 9 bases. This CDR3 is built from 15 residues. Trimming took 4 bases from V and 4 from J; bases not matched to a gene: 6. Per germline, CDR1 MNHEY and CDR2 SMNVEV (reference sequence). The chain's CDR3 is CASSSGTGNADTQYF. DNA of the CDR3: TGTGCCAGCAGTTCCGGGACAGGGAACGCAGATACGCAGTATTTT.

This chain links TRBV7-9 with TRBJ2-7; maybe TRBD1 (6 bases). V was trimmed by 2 bases and J by 0 bases, leaving 11 bases between them. CDR1 and CDR2 from the germline V gene are SEHNR and FQNEAQ (reference sequence). There are 15 residues in the CDR3. DNA for the CDR3: TGTGCCAGCAGCTTATTTGCAGGGGCCTCCTACGAGCAGTACTTC. This translates into CASSLFAGASYEQYF. Combining the CDR3 with reference TRBV7-9 and TRBJ2-7 gives the whole variable domain DTGVSQNPRHKITKRGQNVTFRCDPISEHNRLYWYRQTLGQGPEFLTYFQNEAQLEKSRLLSDRFSAERPKGSFSTLEIQRTEQGDSAMYLCASSLFAGASYEQYFGPGTRLTVT.

This clone was picked up a small number of times. The V gene is TRBV7-6, the J gene TRBJ2-3, with D uncertain. CDR1 and CDR2 from the germline V gene are SGHVS and FNYEAQ. This CDR3 is 15 amino acids long. V was shortened by 1 base and J by 3 bases, with 11 bases between the two germline ends. CDR3 in amino acids: CASSLGGFNTDTQYF. Here the CDR3 DNA reads TGTGCCAGCAGCTTAGGAGGTTTCAATACAGATACGCAGTATTTT.

The chain couples TRBV6-5 to TRBJ2-1, with D possibly TRBD1 on 5 matching bases. The CDR3 contains 11 residues. CDR1 is MNHEY and CDR2 is SVGAGI in the germline V gene. Trimming stripped 1 base from V and 10 bases from J, with 5 bases between. CDR3 protein: CASSYWGEQFF. In nucleotides, the CDR3 is TGTGCCAGCAGTTACTGGGGCGAGCAGTTCTTC.

This clone has a single count. The chain has TRBV9 and TRBJ2-1, with D maybe TRBD2 (6 bases). This CDR3 spans 15 amino acids. Germline V gene sequence: CDR1 SGDLS, CDR2 YYNGEE. Between the trimmed V and J ends, which lost 0 bases and 4 bases, there was a span of 11 bases. CDR3: CASSVDGSEYNEQFF. CDR3 DNA sequence: TGTGCCAGCAGCGTAGACGGGAGCGAATACAATGAGCAGTTCTTC.

The chain uses TRBV27 and TRBJ2-1; 10 bases line up with TRBD2. Losses at the gene ends were 6 bases for V and 5 bases for J; bases not matched to a gene: 7. The CDR3 covers 15 residues. Germline V CDR1 and CDR2: MNHEY, SMNVEV (reference sequence). The CDR3 region is CASRILAGVNNEQFF. CDR3 DNA: TGTGCCAGCAGGATTCTAGCGGGAGTTAACAATGAGCAGTTCTTC.